This TCR beta chain was observed in a study of cytomegalovirus exposure and HLA in healthy donors (dated by TCRdb to 2015 to 2018). About the investigation overall: An earlier analysis of approximately 640 of the donors reported roughly 300 Gb of sequence data and 117 million unique TCR beta sequences from about 200 million T cells. An early release covering about 600 HLA-typed donors comprised approximately 300 gigabases of sequencing data and some 79 million unique TCR sequences. Of the roughly 430 genotyped donors, over 65% fell in the genetic ancestry cluster associated with self-reported Caucasian donors. The study aimed to test whether cataloging public T cell receptors could reveal signatures of past pathogen exposure. Using immunosequencing, the study profiled T cell repertoires from 500 to 800 subjects and related those repertoires to cytomegalovirus serostatus. Along with the approximately 650-subject first cohort, a separate validation cohort of approximately 110 different subjects was used. The study combined high-throughput TCR immunosequencing, statistical association of individual TCRs with disease status, and machine learning to predict cytomegalovirus infection status. In a later analysis, previously published TCR beta repertoires from several hundred donors were re-analyzed and high-resolution HLA genotyping was added so that TCR occurrence patterns could be studied. Rather than using new phenotypic data, the later analysis identified candidate immune exposures from TCR beta sequences and from how often those sequences occurred across donors. To decide whether each TCR beta V gene segment behaved as functional or pseudogenic, an earlier analysis of some 570 of the donors relied on high-throughput TCR beta sequencing. Donor age, sex, ethnicity and CMV serostatus were compiled alongside the repertoire data. A later genetic analysis took genome-wide SNP genotypes for about 55% of the 666 donors and used that subset as a discovery cohort. All discovery cohort repertoires had been generated using a single sequencing platform. HLA typing included class I and class II loci at four-digit resolution. Typing coverage differed by locus: A, B, C, DRB1 and DQB1 were typed in about 620-640 donors, DQA1 in about 500, DPA1 in 600 to 610, and DPB1 in around 440. Because of strong linkage in the cohort, a handful of DR-DQ haplotypes were treated as single units for association and clustering. Across approximately 400 genotyped donors of the cohort, an average of approximately 200,000 unique TCR beta nucleotide sequences per donor were sequenced, and approximately 19% of those sequences were non-productive.

Results and caveats for the whole study, not just this receptor: The authors suggested that the approach could potentially be extended to other disease states and immunological phenotypes. Assigning TCR associations to individual alleles was difficult when HLA alleles, especially DR and DQ, strongly co-occurred. In the study, around 150 TCR beta chains were listed as associated with cytomegalovirus. A later analysis associated 17,000 or so TCR beta sequences with specific HLA alleles at a false discovery rate of 0.05. Linkage disequilibrium might explain the correlated functional status among segregating V segments, but an unknown experimental factor could not be ruled out. Compared with the roughly 700-donor mean, donors in an Asian-associated ancestry cluster had fewer N-insertions in productive TCRs, according to a later genetic analysis. Most TCR sequences were seen in very few donors, while some public TCRs were found in many individuals. V-gene and J-gene trimming of TCR beta chains was associated with a missense DCLRE1C variant in a later genetic analysis, and the association was replicated in an independent cohort. According to a later analysis, parvovirus B19, influenza, CMV and Epstein-Barr virus appeared linked to several top co-occurrence clusters. Roughly uniform sequencing depth across donors was assumed in presence/absence analyses, although this assumption may not hold. This cohort had only TCR beta chains sequenced, and the lack of alpha or paired-chain data limited which features could be detected. The sequencing pipeline was judged likely to have produced a cluster of highly shared sequence variants as a technical artifact. In an earlier analysis of approximately 590 of the donors, most TCR beta V segments appeared in productive rearrangements about 90% or about 30% of the time, broadly matching IMGT annotations. Some IMGT-functional V segments, including TRBV6-2 and TRBV6-3, could not be distinguished by the 87-base-pair reads and were therefore excluded. CMV serostatus was the only immune exposure information available for the cohort. The classifier was reported to diagnose cytomegalovirus status with high specificity and sensitivity in both the original and validation cohorts. In a later analysis, HLA-associated TCR beta chains showed more clonal expansion and lower generation probabilities than non-associated chains that were equally common. According to a later analysis, TCR association rates differed among HLA loci, with DRB1 alleles showing the most associated TCRs and HLA-C alleles showing the fewest. Because HLA typing was unavailable for some donors at each locus, only the typed subset was used in association tests. A later analysis found that most CMV-associated TCR beta chains appeared HLA-restricted, with HLA associations seemingly driven largely by CMV exposure. The earlier analysis of around 600 of the donors excluded approximately 15 rarely observed V segments, including chromosome 9 orphons, because counts were too low. In vitro tests confirmed that a few of the cytomegalovirus-associated TCR beta chains recognize cytomegalovirus antigens. A further reported finding was that TCR beta sequences accurately predicted the HLA-A and HLA-B alleles for most subjects in the first cohort.

The germline V end is reduced by 7 bases and the J end by 5 bases; junction bases left unmatched: 5. From cysteine to phenylalanine, the CDR3 is 12 amino acids long. Of the read, only the CDR3 DNA is kept; its 36 bases are in frame from base 1. From the germline V gene (reference sequence), CDR1 is LNHDA and CDR2 is SQIVND. The method behind the library was the immunoSEQ multiplex PCR assay. For the multiplex PCR, a mixture combining 60 forward primers for TCR Vbeta segments and 13 reverse primers for TCR Jbeta segments was used. Amplification of the CDR3 region of rearranged TCR beta genes was performed with a multiplex PCR assay on genomic DNA. Amplified TCR beta libraries were sequenced as 87-base-pair reads on the Illumina HiSeq System. In the authors' own workflow: A later analysis tallied about 77 million unique TCR beta chains across the 550 to 850 repertoires, and some 10 million of those chains were shared by two or more donors. Raw reads were error-corrected and collapsed into unique sequences by a nearest-neighbor algorithm in which closely related sequences were merged to remove PCR and sequencing errors. CDR3 sequences were aligned to IMGT reference sequences to assign V, D and J gene segments. For a sequence to be retained, a match of at least six nucleotides to both a V gene segment and a J gene segment was required. A rearrangement counted as productive if the CDR3 had no stop codons and remained in frame with V and J, and every other rearrangement counted as non-productive. CDR3 was defined by IMGT convention, running from the second conserved V-encoded cysteine to the conserved J-encoded phenylalanine. The earlier analysis of some 540 of the donors excluded any sequence lacking an unambiguous match to a single V gene segment. In an earlier analysis of several hundred of the donors, V segments were called functional above 56.7% productive rearrangements and were called segregating when the between-donor standard deviation exceeded 5%. A statistical classification framework was built for diagnosing cytomegalovirus status from the catalog of TCR beta chain sequences. V and J gene assignment, in a later analysis, came from comparing TCR nucleotide sequences with IMGT/GENE-DB human TR gene sequences. The TCRdist pipeline was used in a later analysis to assign CDR3 sequences and most-parsimonious VDJ recombination scenarios. A later analysis defined each TCR beta chain by its CDR3 amino acid sequence plus V-gene family, and excluded reads lacking a unique V-gene family. A later analysis removed several hundred highly shared, low-generation-probability nucleotide sequences to deal with suspected cross-contamination and a sequencing artifact. A later analysis calculated a clonal expansion index for each public chain from normalized within-repertoire ranks of inferred template counts. In a later analysis, generation probabilities were computed using a VDJ recombination model fitted to out-of-frame rearrangements, and the results were checked against IGoR. A later analysis scored TCR-TCR, TCR-HLA and TCR-CMV co-occurrence with hypergeometric tests, applying a repertoire-size bias correction to TCR pairs. In a later analysis, false discovery rates were estimated by permuting HLA or CMV assignments 20 times. In a later analysis, co-occurring TCRs were grouped with DBSCAN, and TCRdist sequence similarity was added when clustering was performed within HLA-allele-positive subsets. Co-occurrence clustering excluded repertoires with fewer than 30,000 or more than 120,000 public chains, plus five with anomalous nucleotide sharing. TCRdb retrieved this table from immuneACCESS and kept in-frame rearrangements only. Not all clones are present; in checked studies, unresolved V genes account for under half, and no reason is known for the remainder. V and J calls and clone size follow that table, whereas D and trimming were derived from the DNA. The sample table shows about 57,000 clones, and under 80% are seen once. The leading ten clones occupy about 6.8% of the sample.

The cohort consisted of approximately 670 healthy bone marrow donors. Cohort members were all nominally healthy when sampled, although unrecorded immune exposures were likely present. The donor was CMV seropositive and was included in the group of about 290 seropositive cohort members. Each donor provided a peripheral blood sample, and peripheral blood mononuclear cells were used for TCR beta sequencing. Genomic DNA was extracted from the blood cell samples with the Qiagen DNeasy Blood Extraction Kit. This clone was counted only a few times. The specificity of this receptor is unknown. Per-nucleotide qualities are absent, and no much larger clonotype sits a single base away.

The source of this sequence is a man aged 30-40 years in good health and CMV-seropositive. Specimen: PBMCs. The rearranged chain carries TRBV19 and TRBJ2-7, with 7 central nucleotides matching TRBD1. CDR3 reads: CASMTGNNEQYF. The bases read TGTGCCAGTATGACAGGGAACAACGAGCAGTACTTC.